The clone carrying this TCR beta chain was detected many times. Its antigen is unknown. What was amplified from RNA transcripts were TCR beta CDR3 regions. Initially, a first-round RT-PCR of the TCR CDR3 employed the HTBI primer set. A single record per CDR3 protein comes from TCRdb applying MiXCR to the multiplex PCR reads. Here the sample spans some 600,000 distinct CDR3 sequences, approximately 15% being singletons. The sample is drawn from a study of T cells in Graves' hyperthyroidism and ophthalmopathy. General observations from the study: The model made its ophthalmopathy prediction, and onset followed a median roughly six months later. Expanded thyroid clonotypes (above 0.001) were mostly also found in blood.

Germline V gene data show CDR1 as MDHEN and CDR2 as SYDVKM. V lost 6 bases and J lost 6, with 12 bases in between. The CDR3 length is 12 residues. The V and J genes are TRBV28 and TRBJ2-7; D may be TRBD2 (6 bases). This sequence originates from a woman in her thirties with Graves' hyperthyroidism that later progressed to Graves' ophthalmopathy. Sequencing was done on a sample of blood. The CDR3 nucleotides read TGTGCCAGCAGGGGGGGATCCGCCGAGCAGTACTTC. It codes for CASRGGSAEQYF. The full variable domain, completed using reference TRBV28 and TRBJ2-7, is DVKVTQSSRYLVKRTGEKVFLECVQDMDHENMFWYRQDPGLGLRLIYFSYDVKMKEKGDIPEGYSVSREKKERFSLILESASTNQTSMYLCASRGGSAEQYFGPGTRLTVT.